In its sample, the clone carrying this TCR beta chain ranks as medium-sized (0.01 to 0.1%). Its antigen is as yet unknown. The CDR3 spans 13 residues. With 5 bases removed from V and 3 bases from J, the gap between germline ends came to 11 bases. Germline V lookup: CDR1 LNHDA, CDR2 SQIVND (reference sequence). Here immunoSEQ multiplex PCR was the method, and the copy in TCRdb shows in-frame clones only, minus some. The sample has approximately 5,000 clones; 50% are singletons. Researchers maintained the mixed lymphocyte reaction cells in coculture at 37°C for over 5 days. The source of the sample is a study of siplizumab effects on memory and regulatory T cells. Study-level findings and limits: The alloreactive clones that mapped to unstimulated subsets made up only a minor fraction.

Sequencing was done on a sample of CFSE-low (dividing) CD8+ T cells sorted from an allogeneic mixed lymphocyte reaction. The V call is TRBV19, the J call TRBJ2-7; no definite D call. This receptor was identified in a human donor in good health; the cells came from an allogeneic mixed lymphocyte reaction. Some clones in this sample may be carry-over from other donors' samples. CDR3 in amino acids: CASSFSLYYEQYF. For the CDR3, the DNA is TGTGCCAGTAGTTTCTCCCTCTACTACGAGCAGTACTTC. The whole variable domain, filled in from reference TRBV19 and TRBJ2-7, reads DGGITQSPKYLFRKEGQNVTLSCEQNLNHDAMYWYRQDPGQGLRLIYYSQIVNDFQKGDIAEGYSVSREKKESFPLTVTSAQKNPTAFYLCASSFSLYYEQYFGPGTRLTVT.